This T cell receptor (beta chain) appears in the sequencing data of a study of T cell responses to AZD1222 COVID-19 vaccine. Study-wide context: Pooling covered second doses at about 4 or about 12 weeks.

This CDR3 has 15 amino acids. Germline V gene data show CDR1 as MDHEN and CDR2 as SYDVKM. The V gene lost 6 bases and the J gene lost 3 bases, with 18 bases spanning the gap. TCRdb keeps only in-frame clones here, not all; method: immunoSEQ multiplex PCR. The sample has 100,000 to 150,000 clones, around 87% seen once. The sequence was obtained from an adult in good health. The specimen comprised peripheral blood, sampled on day 0 of AZD1222 vaccination. The chain couples TRBV28 to TRBJ2-7; D is undetermined. The CDR3 loop reads CASRTPGSGFYEQYF. CDR3 nucleotide sequence: TGTGCCAGCAGAACCCCCGGGTCTGGATTCTACGAGCAGTACTTC.